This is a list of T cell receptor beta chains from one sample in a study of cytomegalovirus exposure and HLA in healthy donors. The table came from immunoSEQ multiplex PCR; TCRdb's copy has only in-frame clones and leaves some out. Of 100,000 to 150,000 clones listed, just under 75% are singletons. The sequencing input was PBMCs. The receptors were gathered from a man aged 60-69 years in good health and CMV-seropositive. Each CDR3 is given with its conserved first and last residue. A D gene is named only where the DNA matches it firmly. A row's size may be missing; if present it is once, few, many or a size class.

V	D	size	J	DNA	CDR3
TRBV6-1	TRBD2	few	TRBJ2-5	TGTGCCAGCATAAAGGGACTAGCGCAAGAGACCCAGTACTTC	CASIKGLAQETQYF
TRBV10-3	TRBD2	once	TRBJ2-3	TGTGCCATCAGGGAGGGATCTAGCGGGGATACGCAGTATTTT	CAIREGSSGDTQYF
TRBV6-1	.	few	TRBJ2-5	TGTGCCAGCGTCAGGGGTCGGGAGACCCAGTACTTC	CASVRGRETQYF
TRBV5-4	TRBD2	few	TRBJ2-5	TGTGCCAGCAGCTTGGAGCGGGGGACAAGAGAGACCCAGTACTTC	CASSLERGTRETQYF
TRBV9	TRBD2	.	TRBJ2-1	TGTGCCAGCAGCGCTAGCGGGGGGAACTACAATGAGCAGTTCTTC	CASSASGGNYNEQFF
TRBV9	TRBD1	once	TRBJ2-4	TGTGCCAGCAGCGGATACAGGGGTTTGGACATTCAGTACTTC	CASSGYRGLDIQYF
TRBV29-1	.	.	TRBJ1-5	TGCAGCGTTCTGGAGAGCCTCAATCAGCCCCAGCATTTT	CSVLESLNQPQHF
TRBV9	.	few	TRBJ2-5	TGTGCCAGCAGCGTAACACCTCAAGAGACCCAGTACTTC	CASSVTPQETQYF
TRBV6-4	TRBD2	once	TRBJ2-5	TGTGCCAGCAGTGAGCGACTAGCGGGGGGGTGGGCAGAAGAGACCCAGTACTTC	CASSERLAGGWAEETQYF
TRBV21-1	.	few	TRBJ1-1	TGTGCCAGCAACAGGTGGGAAGCTTTCTTT	CASNRWEAFF
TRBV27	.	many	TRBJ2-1	TGTGCCAGCGGAGGGGGGGCTGGTTACAATGAGCAGTTCTTC	CASGGGAGYNEQFF
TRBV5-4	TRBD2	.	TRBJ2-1	TGTGCCAGCAGCTCCACTAGCGCTTACAATGAGCAGTTCTTC	CASSSTSAYNEQFF
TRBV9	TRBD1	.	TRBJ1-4	TGTGCCAGCAGCCCCTCCGGGACAGGTCCTTGGGAAAAACTGTTTTTT	CASSPSGTGPWEKLFF
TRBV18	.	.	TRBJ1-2	TGTGCCAGCTCACAGAAGGGGCAAGGCTATGGCTACACCTTC	CASSQKGQGYGYTF
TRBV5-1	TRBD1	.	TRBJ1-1	TGCGCCAGCAGTAGTACAGGGGCGGTGGCCACTGAAGCTTTCTTT	CASSSTGAVATEAFF
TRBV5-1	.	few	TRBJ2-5	TGCGCCAGCAGCTCCCAGGGGTTAGAGTACCAAGAGACCCAGTACTTC	CASSSQGLEYQETQYF
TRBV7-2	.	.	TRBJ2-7	TGTGCCAGCAGCTCCTTTCGGTACGAGCAGTACTTC	CASSSFRYEQYF
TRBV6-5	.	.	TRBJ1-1	TGTGCCAGCATATCCCCTCTTGAAGCTTTCTTT	CASISPLEAFF
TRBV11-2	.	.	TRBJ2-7	TGTGCCAGCAGCCTTTTCCGGCGGGGGCTGGCTAACGAGCAGTACTTC	CASSLFRRGLANEQYF
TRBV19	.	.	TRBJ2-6	TGTGCCAGTAGTACCGTTGGACAGAGCTCTGGGGCCAACGTCCTGACTTTC	CASSTVGQSSGANVLTF
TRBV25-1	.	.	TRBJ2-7	TGTGCCAGCAGTGAATCCCGTTTTAATGACGAGCAGTACTTC	CASSESRFNDEQYF
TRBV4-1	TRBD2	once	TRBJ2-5	TGCGCCAGCAGAGACATAGCGGGGGGGCTAGGGACCCAGTACTTC	CASRDIAGGLGTQYF
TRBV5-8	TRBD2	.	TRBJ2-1	TGTGCCAGCAGCAGGACTAGCGGGGGGGCGGGTGAGCAGTTCTTC	CASSRTSGGAGEQFF
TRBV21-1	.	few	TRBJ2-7	TGTGCCAGCAGTTATAGGGAGTCCTACGAGCAGTACTTC	CASSYRESYEQYF
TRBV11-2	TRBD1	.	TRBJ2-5	TGTGCCAGCAGCCCGACAGGGAAAGAGACCCAGTACTTC	CASSPTGKETQYF
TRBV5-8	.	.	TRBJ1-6	TGTGCCAGCAGCTTACCTTGGCCCAGGGAGGGATCACCCCTCCACTTT	CASSLPWPREGSPLHF
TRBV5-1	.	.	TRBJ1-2	TGCGCCTCCCGGGGGACCCTCGAAACCTATGGCTACACCTTC	CASRGTLETYGYTF
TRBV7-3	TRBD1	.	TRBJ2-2	TGTGCCAGCAGCTTTAACGGACAGGGGGCCTCCGGGGAGCTGTTTTTT	CASSFNGQGASGELFF